The clone carrying this T cell receptor beta chain was counted at least ten times. The time point denotes: sample taken at primary tumor resection. These data come from a study of spatial heterogeneity in lung cancer. The CDR3 has 16 residues. V was pared by 11 bases and J by 2 bases, with 22 bases between. Germline V gives CDR1 MDHEN, CDR2 SYDVKM. TCRdb ran MiXCR on the 5' RACE reads and lists one entry per CDR3 protein. Among over 50,000 distinct CDR3 sequences, roughly 5.9% were seen once, and the ten largest hold under 15%. This chain links TRBV28 with TRBJ1-5; D might be TRBD1 (6 bases). This clonotype was sampled from a female donor with early-stage non-small cell lung cancer. This sample comprised PBMCs, obtained at surgery. CDR3 region: CAAQVGGAGGNQPQHF. The CDR3 DNA reads TGTGCCGCCCAAGTGGGGGGCGCTGGGGGCAATCAGCCCCAGCATTTT.